These T cell receptor beta chains were read from a single sample in a study of identical twins. TCRdb passed the 5' RACE reads through MiXCR, listing each CDR3 protein once. This repertoire shows some 900,000 distinct CDR3 sequences, about 12% found once; its top ten account for under 2%. A further study also used this sample, focusing on yellow fever vaccine responses in identical twins.

Sequenced material: PBMCs. These receptors came from a woman aged 18-29 years in good health. The CDR3 runs from the conserved cysteine through the conserved F or W. The D gene is left open where the match is weak. Some rows mark clone size as missing; the rest say once, few, many or name a class of expanded clone.

clone_size	d_call	j_call	v_call	cdr3_aa	cdr3_nt
.	.	TRBJ2-3	TRBV5-1	CASSFSIQSDTQYF	TGCGCCAGCAGCTTCTCGATTCAGTCCGATACGCAGTATTTT
many	.	TRBJ2-5	TRBV29-1	CSVRETQYFGPGLPGETQYF	.
few	.	TRBJ2-7	TRBV9	CASSVDSTYEQYF	TGTGCCAGCAGCGTTGACAGCACCTACGAGCAGTACTTC
.	TRBD1	TRBJ2-7	TRBV6-1	CASRTGGPSYEQYF	TGTGCCAGCCGCACAGGGGGCCCGAGCTACGAGCAGTACTTC
.	TRBD1	TRBJ2-1	TRBV24-1	CATSDRQGLRFF	TGTGCCACCAGTGACCGACAGGGGTTACGGTTCTTC
.	TRBD2	TRBJ2-3	TRBV5-1	CASSMGLAGGRGPDTQYF	TGCGCCAGCAGCATGGGACTAGCGGGAGGGCGGGGCCCAGATACGCAGTATTTT
.	TRBD1	TRBJ1-2	TRBV12-3/TRBV12-4	CASGPQRGLYGYTF	TGTGCCAGCGGACCTCAGAGGGGGCTCTATGGCTACACCTTC
.	TRBD2	TRBJ2-3	TRBV5-1	CASSPWGGTDTQYF	TGCGCCAGCAGCCCGTGGGGAGGGACAGATACGCAGTATTTT
many	.	TRBJ2-3	TRBV5-1	CASRGTPSTDTQYF	TGCGCCAGCAGAGGGACTCCCAGCACAGATACGCAGTATTTT
.	.	TRBJ1-1	TRBV5-5	CASSRQHGQNTEAFF	TGTGCCAGCAGCCGACAACATGGACAGAACACTGAAGCTTTCTTT
few	TRBD2	TRBJ2-5	TRBV20-1	CSARDFGLAEETQYF	TGCAGTGCTAGAGATTTTGGACTAGCGGAAGAGACCCAGTACTTC
few	TRBD2	TRBJ2-7	TRBV11-3	CASSSLAGMIEQYF	TGTGCCAGCAGCTCCCTAGCGGGAATGATCGAACAGTACTTC
few	TRBD1	TRBJ2-1	TRBV29-1	CSVIRQGADNEQFF	TGCAGCGTAATCCGACAGGGGGCTGACAATGAGCAGTTCTTC
few	TRBD1	TRBJ1-2	TRBV28	CASTRLQRQGDHYGYTF	TGTGCCAGCACTCGACTCCAGCGGCAGGGGGACCACTATGGCTACACCTTC
many	.	TRBJ2-1	TRBV25-1	CASSDVDRSSYNEQFF	TGTGCCAGCAGTGACGTAGATCGAAGCTCCTACAATGAGCAGTTCTTC
many	TRBD2	TRBJ2-1	TRBV27	CASSLSGRGSYNEQFF	TGTGCCAGCAGTCTCAGCGGGAGGGGCTCCTACAATGAGCAGTTCTTC
.	TRBD1	TRBJ1-2	TRBV14	CASSLRDRVGGYTF	TGTGCCAGCAGCCTCCGGGACAGGGTAGGCGGCTACACCTTC
few	TRBD1	TRBJ1-2	TRBV10-3	CAISEWTGRANYGYTF	TGTGCCATCAGTGAGTGGACAGGGCGCGCCAACTATGGCTACACCTTC
.	.	TRBJ2-3	TRBV6-1	CASSGAWRGTSTDTQYF	TGTGCCAGCAGTGGGGCGTGGCGGGGCACTAGCACAGATACGCAGTATTTT
.	.	TRBJ2-1	TRBV29-1	CSVVGLVTYNEQFF	TGCAGCGTTGTGGGGCTAGTAACCTACAATGAGCAGTTCTTC
few	TRBD1	TRBJ1-1	TRBV20-1	CSARDQDRGRTEAFF	TGCAGTGCTAGAGATCAGGACAGGGGAAGGACTGAAGCTTTCTTT
.	TRBD2	TRBJ2-7	TRBV20-1	CSASPGTSGSYEQYF	TGCAGTGCTTCTCCCGGGACTAGCGGGAGCTACGAGCAGTACTTC
.	.	TRBJ2-5	TRBV28	CASSLGDTRQETQYF	TGTGCCAGCAGTTTAGGTGACACCCGCCAAGAGACCCAGTACTTC
.	TRBD1	TRBJ2-6	TRBV7-6	CASSLRPQTGVQGSGANVLTF	TGTGCCAGCAGCTTACGCCCCCAGACAGGGGTCCAGGGCTCTGGGGCCAACGTCCTGACTTTC
.	TRBD2	TRBJ2-3	TRBV27	CASSSPAGAITDTQYF	TGTGCCAGCAGTTCCCCAGCGGGAGCGATCACAGATACGCAGTATTTT
.	.	TRBJ2-1	TRBV12-3/TRBV12-4	CASTFLYNEQFF	TGTGCCAGCACATTCCTCTACAATGAGCAGTTCTTC
few	.	TRBJ1-5	TRBV2	CASSDLGGGNQPQHF	TGTGCCAGCAGTGATTTAGGGGGGGGCAATCAGCCCCAGCATTTT
few	.	TRBJ2-2	TRBV15	CATSSPSGRGTGELFF	TGTGCCACCAGCAGTCCTTCGGGTCGAGGGACCGGGGAGCTGTTTTTT
few	TRBD1	TRBJ1-5	TRBV4-1	CASSQDDHSGTGRNQPQHF	TGCGCCAGCAGCCAAGATGACCACTCCGGGACAGGGCGGAATCAGCCCCAGCATTTT
few	.	TRBJ2-1	TRBV27	CASSLRYSGSSYNEQFF	TGTGCCAGCAGTCTCCGATATAGCGGAAGCTCCTACAATGAGCAGTTCTTC
few	TRBD2	TRBJ2-6	TRBV5-1	CASSLGGLASSGANVLTF	TGCGCCAGCAGCTTGGGGGGACTAGCAAGCTCTGGGGCCAACGTCCTGACTTTC
few	TRBD2	TRBJ2-5	TRBV5-1	CASSFTTSGSGETQYF	TGCGCCAGCAGCTTCACGACTAGCGGGAGCGGAGAGACCCAGTACTTC
few	.	TRBJ2-1	TRBV15	CATSSKYNEQFF	TGTGCCACCAGCAGCAAATACAATGAGCAGTTCTTC
few	.	TRBJ2-3	TRBV20-1	CSTQAGTTSTDTQYF	TGCAGTACCCAGGCCGGGACAACGAGCACAGATACGCAGTATTTT
many	TRBD2	TRBJ2-3	TRBV18	CASSPNHLAGTTDTQYF	TGTGCCAGCTCACCGAACCACCTAGCGGGGACCACAGATACGCAGTATTTT
few	.	TRBJ2-1	TRBV4-1	CASSQVGAYNEQFF	TGCGCCAGCAGCCAAGTTGGGGCATACAATGAGCAGTTCTTC
.	TRBD2	TRBJ2-2	TRBV28	CASSLGLAGGTNTGELFF	TGTGCCAGCAGTTTGGGACTAGCGGGGGGGACGAACACCGGGGAGCTGTTTTTT
.	.	TRBJ2-7	TRBV20-1	CCARKTGTLSSYEQYF	TGCTGTGCTAGAAAGACCGGGACACTGTCGTCCTACGAGCAGTACTTC
.	.	TRBJ2-2	TRBV3-1	CASSQVWNNPNTGELFF	TGTGCCAGCAGCCAAGTTTGGAACAACCCGAACACCGGGGAGCTGTTTTTT
.	.	TRBJ2-5	TRBV2	CASSEERQETQYF	TGTGCCAGCAGTGAAGAGAGACAAGAGACCCAGTACTTC
many	TRBD1	TRBJ2-1	TRBV12-3/TRBV12-4	CASILAAGQGYNEQFF	TGTGCCAGCATCCTTGCGGCCGGACAGGGCTACAATGAGCAGTTCTTC
.	TRBD2	TRBJ2-1	TRBV28	CASSLLTSADNEQFF	TGTGCCAGCAGTTTGTTGACTAGCGCGGACAATGAGCAGTTCTTC
many	TRBD2	TRBJ2-7	TRBV6-5	CASSYHTGGEQYF	TGTGCCAGCAGTTACCACACGGGGGGAGAGCAGTACTTC
many	.	TRBJ1-3	TRBV5-1	CASSFTGTPDSGNTIYF	TGCGCCAGCAGCTTTACCGGGACACCCGACTCTGGAAACACCATATATTTT
few	TRBD2	TRBJ2-1	TRBV11-1	CASSKAGRANGYYNEQFF	TGTGCCAGCAGCAAGGCGGGGAGGGCCAACGGTTACTACAATGAGCAGTTCTTC
few	.	TRBJ2-1	TRBV3-1	CASSRTTLSAEQFF	TGTGCCAGCAGCCGGACTACACTTTCTGCTGAGCAGTTCTTC
few	TRBD2	TRBJ2-1	TRBV19	CASSSQAGGPINYNEQFF	TGTGCCAGTAGTAGTCAGGCGGGGGGCCCGATAAACTACAATGAGCAGTTCTTC
.	TRBD2	TRBJ2-1	TRBV5-4	CASSPAPPSGGTNEQFF	TGTGCCAGCAGCCCCGCTCCCCCTAGCGGGGGGACCAATGAGCAGTTCTTC
.	.	TRBJ2-1	TRBV7-3	CASSLKGALEQFF	TGTGCCAGCAGCTTAAAGGGAGCCCTTGAGCAGTTCTTC
few	.	TRBJ2-4	TRBV20-1	CSASGADSSAKNIQYF	TGCAGTGCTAGTGGGGCTGACTCATCAGCCAAAAACATTCAGTACTTC